This TCR beta chain was obtained from a study of blood T cell repertoires in COVID-19. J gave up 2 bases and V 4 bases, and 2 bases lay outside the gene matches. The germline V gene encodes CDR1 LGHDT and CDR2 YNNKEL (reference sequence). This CDR3 region has 17 residues. Assay: immunoSEQ multiplex PCR; the TCRdb copy retains only in-frame clones and omits some. The repertoire includes roughly 190,000 clones, around 80% of them detected once, and about 15% sits in the top ten. This chain connects TRBV3-1 (or the pseudogene TRBV3-2) to TRBJ2-2; 15 bases fit TRBD2. This clonotype was obtained from a woman in her 70s with COVID-19, enrolled during active disease. The sample consisted of peripheral blood. The CDR3: CASSRTSGGANTGELFF. CDR3 nucleotide sequence: TGTGCCAGCAGCCGGACTAGCGGGGGGGCTAACACCGGGGAGCTGTTTTTT.